This T cell receptor beta chain came from a study of blood T cell repertoires in COVID-19 (dated by TCRdb to about 2020). Study-level background: Collaborator samples came from the United States, Italy and Spain and covered acute and convalescent phases of COVID-19. Where HLA class I and class II types were available, the types were taken from metadata supplied by the sample provider, not from assay-based typing. The repertoires were released in a freely available public database intended as a resource for research on the immune response to SARS-CoV-2. The material from the prospective study consisted of cDNA or gDNA derived from T cells, B-cell-depleted T cells, or PBMCs. Samples came from the ongoing ImmuneRACE study (first 160 participants) plus 1,254 subjects from 6 global collaborators. The dataset comprised deeply sampled blood TCRbeta repertoires from subjects exposed to, actively infected with, or recovered from COVID-19. The sample metadata nearly always contained a de-identified subject ID, COVID-19 status, age in years and sex.

This clone was seen a single time. Which antigen it targets is not known. The sample holds no much larger clone one base away, and base qualities are not on file. From its cysteine to its phenylalanine, the CDR3 spans 15 amino acids. Just the 45-base CDR3 DNA is kept, in frame starting at base 1. The V end gives up 4 bases and the J end 3 bases, leaving 4 bases in the junction not matched to a gene. According to the germline V gene, CDR1 reads KGHDR and CDR2 reads SFDVKD. TCRbeta CDR3 regions were amplified from genomic DNA using the immunoSEQ Assay, a bias-controlled multiplex PCR. Regarding the original processing steps: Nucleated cell counts per sample were estimated from amplification of reference gene primers within the assay. Sequence reads were collapsed and filtered to measure the absolute abundance of every unique TCRbeta CDR3 rearrangement. Productive Simpson clonality was computed per sample as the square root of Simpson's diversity index over productive rearrangements. Not all clones reach the TCRdb copy of this immuneACCESS table, which keeps in-frame sequences only. Checked studies attribute under half of the gap to unresolved V genes and leave the rest unexplained. The V and J calls and clone size come from that table; D and trimming were worked out from the DNA. The sample data list about 80,000 clones, and more than 60% of these were observed just once. The ten most abundant clones make up 15% of the sample.

The collaborating institutions used their own protocols to collect whole blood in K2EDTA tubes. For TCRbeta analysis, collaborators shipped samples as frozen whole blood, isolated PBMCs, or DNA extracted from either of those sample types. On the study overall, not on this receptor specifically: Clinical and demographic metadata were provided uncurated, with the amount varying by source and participant.

The sample consisted of peripheral blood. This receptor was obtained from a human donor in a cohort sampled during active COVID-19. Recombination linked TRBV24-1 to TRBJ2-5; 10 middle bases align to TRBD1. The DNA sequence is given as TGTGCCACCAGTGAACCGACAGGGGGCGAAGAGACCCAGTACTTC. The resulting protein is CATSEPTGGEETQYF.